The 11 T cell receptor beta chains reported below all come from one sample, sequenced in a study of response to subunit inactivated influenza vaccine. TCRdb re-analysed the RT-PCR reads in MiXCR, keeping a single row per CDR3 protein. The table shows around 580,000 distinct CDR3 sequences, with 12% occurring only once. The specimen comprised PBMCs from blood, sampled on the day of vaccination. The receptors originated from a man between 50 and 59 years old who received an inactivated influenza vaccine.

This clonotype came up many times. V usage is TRBV28 and J usage is TRBJ2-7, with TRBD2 matching 14 bases. V lost 4 bases and J lost 6; bases outside the gene matches: 8. CDR3 length: 16 residues. Germline V gene data show CDR1 as MDHEN and CDR2 as SYDVKM. The CDR3 loop is CASSYPPTSGRVEQYF. The CDR3 nucleotides are TGTGCCAGCAGTTACCCACCGACTAGCGGGAGGGTCGAGCAGTACTTC.

This clonotype has a count of ten or more. The V gene is TRBV3-1, the J gene TRBJ2-6; no clear D. V lost 3 bases to trimming and J lost 6 bases, with 12 bases between them. Germline V gives CDR1 LGHDT, CDR2 YNNKEL (reference sequence). There are 15 residues in the CDR3. The DNA of the CDR3 is TGTGCCAGCAGCCAGAACAGCCTTTTGGCCAACGTCCTGACTTTC. Amino acids: CASSQNSLLANVLTF.

This clonotype was counted between two and nine times. The chain is built from TRBV9 and TRBJ2-2, with 10 bases that match TRBD2. J gave up 0 bases and V 1 base, and 6 bases lay outside the gene matches. Per the germline V gene, CDR1 is SGDLS and CDR2 is YYNGEE. The CDR3 sequence is 18 residues long. CDR3 nucleotides: TGTGCCAGCAGCGTACTAGCGGGAGATATAGCGAACACCGGGGAGCTGTTTTTT. Translated: CASSVLAGDIANTGELFF.

This clonotype was seen repeatedly, ten times or more. The gene calls are TRBV11-2 and TRBJ2-7; D remains ambiguous. Trimming pared 6 bases from V and 3 bases from J, leaving 21 bases between. The CDR3 is made up of 16 amino acids. Germline CDR1 is SGHAT and CDR2 is FQNNGV. CDR3 in DNA: TGTGCCAGCAGTCACCCATTTCCGAGACGGATCTACGAGCAGTACTTC. Encoded protein: CASSHPFPRRIYEQYF.

There are a few counts of this clonotype. This chain uses TRBV14 with TRBJ2-5, with 8 bases that match TRBD2. V lost 2 bases, J lost 3 bases, and 5 bases stayed unmatched. This CDR3 has 15 amino acids. Per the germline V gene, CDR1 is SGHDN and CDR2 is FVKESK. DNA of the CDR3: TGTGCCAGCAGCCAAATCGGCGGGGGGAAAGAGACCCAGTACTTC. Translated, it gives CASSQIGGGKETQYF.

J is TRBJ2-6 and V is TRBV6-1; 8 positions agree with TRBD1. This CDR3 region has 18 residues. J lost 0 bases, V lost 2 bases, and 6 bases had no gene match. Germline V gene data show CDR1 as MNHNS and CDR2 as SASEGT. In nucleotides, the CDR3 is TGTGCCAGCAGTGAATATGGGACAGGTCTCTCTGGGGCCAACGTCCTGACTTTC. This encodes CASSEYGTGLSGANVLTF.

This clonotype was counted a few times. V gene TRBV20-1 combines with J gene TRBJ2-1; D is perhaps TRBD1 or TRBD2 (6 bases each). This CDR3 region has 15 residues. Germline-derived CDR1 and CDR2 are DFQATT and SNEGSKA (reference sequence). V was pared by 0 bases and J by 0 bases, with 9 bases between. CDR3 protein: CSARDGGRSYNEQFF. The CDR3 DNA sequence: TGCAGTGCTAGAGATGGGGGGCGCTCCTACAATGAGCAGTTCTTC.

This rearrangement joins TRBV20-1 to TRBJ1-5, with unresolved D. Germline CDR1 reads DFQATT; CDR2 reads SNEGSKA (reference sequence). The V end was cut by 1 base, the J end by 0 bases, with 13 bases between. The CDR3 contains 16 residues. The CDR3 region is CSARVDQEYSNQPQHF. CDR3 coding DNA: TGCAGTGCTAGAGTTGATCAGGAGTATAGCAATCAGCCCCAGCATTTT.

This clonotype was seen at least ten times. This chain joins TRBV7-2 and TRBJ1-6, with 7 bases matching TRBD1. The trim removed 3 bases at V and 7 bases at J, leaving 3 bases unmatched. The CDR3 is 14 amino acids. Germline-derived CDR1 and CDR2 are SGHTA and FQGNSA. The CDR3 sequence is CASSFGTANSPLHF. Here the CDR3 DNA reads TGTGCCAGCAGCTTCGGGACAGCCAATTCACCCCTCCACTTT.

This clonotype was seen only a few times. This chain joins TRBV20-1 and TRBJ2-3; TRBD2 agrees at 13 bases. The V gene end was trimmed by 5 bases and the J gene end by 3 bases; junction bases not matched to a gene: 2. Germline assignment: CDR1 DFQATT and CDR2 SNEGSKA (reference sequence). The CDR3 has 14 residues. The CDR3 spells CSALLAGGTDTQYF. The CDR3 DNA follows: TGCAGTGCTCTACTAGCGGGGGGGACAGATACGCAGTATTTT.

This chain links TRBV5-1 with TRBJ2-1; D remains unclear. CDR3 length: 13 residues. V was cut by 0 bases and J by 5 bases, with 6 bases left in between. Germline V gene sequence: CDR1 SGHRS, CDR2 YFSETQ. The CDR3 sequence: CASSLDPDNEQFF. Written as DNA, the CDR3 is TGCGCCAGCAGCTTGGATCCCGACAATGAGCAGTTCTTC. Filled out from reference TRBV5-1 and TRBJ2-1, the complete variable domain reads KAGVTQTPRYLIKTRGQQVTLSCSPISGHRSVSWYQQTPGQGLQFLFEYFSETQRNKGNFPGRFSGRQFSNSRSEMNVSTLELGDSALYLCASSLDPDNEQFFGPGTRLTVL.